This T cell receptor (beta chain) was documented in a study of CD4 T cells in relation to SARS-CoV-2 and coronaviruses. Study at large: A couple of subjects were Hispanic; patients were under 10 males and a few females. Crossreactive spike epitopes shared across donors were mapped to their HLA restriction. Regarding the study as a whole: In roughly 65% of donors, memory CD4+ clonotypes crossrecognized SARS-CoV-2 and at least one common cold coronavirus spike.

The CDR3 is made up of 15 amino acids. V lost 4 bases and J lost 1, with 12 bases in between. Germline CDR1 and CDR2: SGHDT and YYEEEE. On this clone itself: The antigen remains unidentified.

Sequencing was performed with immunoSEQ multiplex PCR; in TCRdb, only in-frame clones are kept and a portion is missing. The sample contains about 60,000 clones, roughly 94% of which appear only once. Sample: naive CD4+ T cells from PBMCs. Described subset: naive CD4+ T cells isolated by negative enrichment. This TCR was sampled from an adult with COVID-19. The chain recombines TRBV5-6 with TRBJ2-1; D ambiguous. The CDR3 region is CASSTLVGSYNEQFF. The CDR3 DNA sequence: TGTGCCAGCAGCACCCTAGTGGGGTCCTACAATGAGCAGTTCTTC.